The 15 T cell receptor beta chains listed next were all sequenced from one sample in a study of cytomegalovirus exposure and HLA in healthy donors. A multiplex PCR was run with 60 Vbeta primers and 13 Jbeta primers. Method: immunoSEQ multiplex PCR; TCRdb's copy keeps in-frame clones and lacks some. The data hold 110,000 or so clones, with 81% observed a single time. Source material: PBMCs. The receptors here all came from a woman in her thirties or forties in good health and CMV-seronegative.

This sequence joins TRBV28 and TRBJ1-5; 10 bases are a match to TRBD1. The CDR3 sequence is 17 residues long. Germline V CDR1 and CDR2: MDHEN, SYDVKM. The V and J ends lost 5 bases and 0 bases, in that order; junction bases with no gene match: 7. Here the CDR3 DNA reads TGTGCCAGCAGTGGGACAGGGGCTACTTATAGCAATCAGCCCCAGCATTTT. Protein product: CASSGTGATYSNQPQHF.

The table lists this clone with a count of one. The V and J genes are TRBV28 and TRBJ2-1; 14 bases align to TRBD2. The V and J ends lost 6 bases and 8 bases, in that order; junction bases with no gene match: 6. CDR1 and CDR2 from the germline V gene are MDHEN and SYDVKM. The CDR3 runs to 15 residues. This CDR3 is CASRRGLAGVHEQFF. The CDR3 region has the DNA TGTGCCAGCAGACGGGGACTAGCGGGAGTCCATGAGCAGTTCTTC.

This chain joins TRBV9 and TRBJ1-1, with 11 bases aligning to TRBD1. This CDR3 has 17 residues. Germline values: CDR1 SGDLS, CDR2 YYNGEE. V gave up 4 bases and J gave up 3 bases; unmatched junction bases: 11. In DNA, the CDR3 is TGTGCCAGCAGCTCTGGGACAGGGGGAGGTGTATACACTGAAGCTTTCTTT. It codes for CASSSGTGGGVYTEAFF.

This clone occurred once. The chain links TRBV27 to TRBJ2-7; tentatively, D is TRBD1 (7 bases). Germline V gene lookup returns CDR1 MNHEY and CDR2 SMNVEV (reference sequence). V lost 2 bases and J lost 5, with 19 bases in between. This CDR3 has 16 residues. CDR3 sequence (DNA): TGTGCCAGCAGTTTACAGGGGGGCAGGGGTAACCACGAGCAGTACTTC. Its translation: CASSLQGGRGNHEQYF.

V is TRBV5-1 and J is TRBJ2-7; D ambiguous. Germline CDR1 and CDR2: SGHRS and YFSETQ. Deletions cut 0 bases from V and 4 bases from J, with 14 bases between. The CDR3 runs 15 residues. CDR3 protein: CASSLESEPSYEQYF. The CDR3 DNA reads TGCGCCAGCAGCTTGGAGAGCGAACCCTCGTACGAGCAGTACTTC.

The chain joins TRBV11-2 to TRBJ2-3; 9 bases line up with TRBD1. CDR1 and CDR2 (germline): SGHAT, FQNNGV. Trimming at V came to 6 bases and at J to 2 bases, leaving 3 bases not matched to a gene. This CDR3 spans 14 amino acids. The CDR3 reads CASRRTGATDTQYF. CDR3 DNA: TGTGCCAGCAGACGGACAGGGGCCACAGATACGCAGTATTTT.

The chain is built from TRBV4-1 and TRBJ2-5; 7 bases fit TRBD2. V trimming: 3 bases; J trimming: 4 bases; junction bases outside the gene matches: 8. The CDR3 is made up of 15 amino acids. Germline CDR1 and CDR2: MGHRA and YSYEKL. The CDR3 region has the DNA TGCGCCAGCAGCCAGATTTCTAGCGGAAGAGAGACCCAGTACTTC. It translates to CASSQISSGRETQYF.

V and J are TRBV29-1 and TRBJ1-2; D ambiguous. Germline V CDR1 and CDR2: SQVTM, ANQGSEA. This CDR3 has 11 amino acids. The CDR3 DNA reads TGCAGTCTCGAGTCGGGGAAAGGCTACACCTTC. Protein product: CSLESGKGYTF.

A single count supports this clone. The V call is TRBV5-6, the J call TRBJ2-7; 11 bases match TRBD1. CDR3 size: 15 residues. Germline CDR1 is SGHDT and CDR2 is YYEEEE. The V segment lost 4 bases and the J segment 5 bases; nucleotides outside the gene matches: 8. The CDR3 bases are TGTGCCAGCAGCCTGGAGGACAGGGGGCACGACGAGCAGTACTTC. Protein sequence: CASSLEDRGHDEQYF.

V gene TRBV9 combines with J gene TRBJ2-7, with D perhaps matching TRBD1 (6 bases). V was trimmed by 4 bases and J by 2 bases, leaving 19 bases between them. This CDR3 comprises 16 residues. Germline assignment: CDR1 SGDLS and CDR2 YYNGEE. CDR3 nucleotides: TGTGCCAGCAGCCCAACAATGGTTACAGGGCCCTACGAGCAGTACTTC. This translates into CASSPTMVTGPYEQYF.

The chain joins TRBV5-1 to TRBJ2-4; D is uncertain. The CDR3 covers 19 residues. In germline, CDR1 is SGHRS, CDR2 YFSETQ. The ends were cut back, 0 bases at V and 0 bases at J, with 19 bases in the middle. CDR3 amino acids: CASSLAPVGSDKAKNIQYF. CDR3 bases: TGCGCCAGCAGCTTGGCCCCGGTCGGAAGTGACAAAGCCAAAAACATTCAGTACTTC.

The table lists this clone with a count of one. The J gene is TRBJ2-1, the V gene TRBV11-2; 9 bases fit TRBD1. Trimming cost V 6 bases and J 13 bases; bases outside gene matches: 13. Germline CDR1 SGHAT, CDR2 FQNNGV. The CDR3 consists of 14 residues. This chain's CDR3 is CASSLPQADRGQFF. The CDR3 region has the DNA TGTGCCAGCAGTCTACCTCAGGCGGACAGGGGCCAGTTCTTC.

The rearrangement joins TRBV6-1 to TRBJ1-2; possible D gene TRBD1, 5 bases. Germline V gene lookup returns CDR1 MNHNS and CDR2 SASEGT. The CDR3 is 12 amino acids. Trimming removed 3 bases at V and 8 bases at J, with 10 bases between. The CDR3 here is CASSELGAGYTF. Here the CDR3 DNA reads TGTGCCAGCAGTGAGTTAGGGGCGGGCTACACCTTC.

The rearrangement links TRBV18 to TRBJ2-7; possibly TRBD2 for D (6 bases). The CDR3 is made up of 13 amino acids. Germline V gene data show CDR1 as KGHSH and CDR2 as LQKENI. Between the trimmed V and J ends, which lost 4 bases and 4 bases, there was a span of 11 bases. The CDR3 nucleotides are TGTGCCAGCTCACAGGGAGGAGGGTACGAGCAGTACTTC. Its protein is CASSQGGGYEQYF.

The chain carries TRBV5-1 and TRBJ2-3, with D possibly TRBD1 on 6 matching bases. V lost 1 base to trimming and J lost 0 bases, with 18 bases between them. This CDR3 contains 18 residues. Germline V gene lookup returns CDR1 SGHRS and CDR2 YFSETQ. The CDR3 here is CASSLPRPTGTSTDTQYF. The CDR3 coding sequence is TGCGCCAGCAGCTTGCCGCGACCGACAGGAACCAGCACAGATACGCAGTATTTT.